The 26 T cell receptor beta chains below were found in one sample sequenced in a study of immune evolution from preneoplasia to lung adenocarcinoma. Sequencing used immunoSEQ multiplex PCR; TCRdb keeps in-frame clones, though not all of them. This table has some 4,600 clones, approximately 79% appearing once. Sample: FFPE invasive lung adenocarcinoma tissue. Every receptor here comes from a person aged 40-60 years with lung adenocarcinoma. Some clones in this sample may be carry-over from other donors' samples.

The V call is TRBV6-5, the J call TRBJ2-3; D gene unclear. Germline V gene lookup returns CDR1 MNHEY and CDR2 SVGAGI. Trimming removed 0 bases at V and 2 bases at J, with 3 bases between. This CDR3 is 13 amino acids long. The CDR3 DNA reads TGTGCCAGCAGTTACTCTATCACAGATACGCAGTATTTT. Translating gives CASSYSITDTQYF.

The J gene is TRBJ1-6, the V gene TRBV30; unclear D gene. Germline V lookup: CDR1 GTSNPN, CDR2 SVGIG (reference sequence). V lost 3 bases and J 10 bases, leaving 7 bases between the germline ends. This CDR3 comprises 11 residues. The DNA of the CDR3 is TGTGCCTGGAGGAGGCGATCACCCCTCCACTTT. Translation gives CAWRRRSPLHF.

This clone has just one count. The CDR3 DNA reads as TGTGCCAGCAGTTCTTATAGCAATCAGCCCCAGCATTTT. Protein product: CASSSYSNQPQHF. V usage is TRBV7-2 and J usage is TRBJ1-5; D uncertain. CDR3 length: 13 residues. Germline assignment: CDR1 SGHTA and CDR2 FQGNSA. Trimming cost V 6 bases and J 0 bases, with 6 bases left between them.

The chain recombines TRBV5-1 with TRBJ1-1; 7 bases are shared with TRBD1. This CDR3 has 15 amino acids. From germline, CDR1 is SGHRS and CDR2 YFSETQ. J lost 5 bases, V lost 0 bases, and 7 bases had no gene match. CDR3 region: CASSLAPGQKTEAFF. CDR3 sequence (DNA): TGCGCCAGCAGCTTGGCGCCGGGACAGAAGACTGAAGCTTTCTTT.

The chain joins TRBV7-6 to TRBJ2-2; 9 bases align to TRBD2. V shed 5 bases, J shed 0 bases, and the junction held 7 bases outside the gene matches. Germline CDR1 is SGHVS and CDR2 is FNYEAQ. The CDR3 totals 17 residues. The CDR3 loop is CASSRRLAGANTGELFF. CDR3 sequence (DNA): TGTGCCAGCAGCCGAAGATTAGCGGGAGCGAACACCGGGGAGCTGTTTTTT.

The genes are TRBV11-3 and TRBJ2-5; D possibly matches TRBD1 or TRBD2 (5 bases each). Per the germline V gene, CDR1 is SGHNT and CDR2 is YENEEA. The V end lost 4 bases, the J end lost 5 bases, and 14 bases lay between the germline ends. This CDR3 comprises 14 residues. Written as DNA, the CDR3 is TGTGCCAGCAGCTGGGACGGCCAGCGGGAGACCCAGTACTTC. This translates into CASSWDGQRETQYF.

The rearrangement links TRBV5-4 to TRBJ1-2, with D possibly TRBD1 on 5 matching bases. CDR3 length: 12 residues. Trimming removed 2 bases from V and 7 bases from J, with 9 bases in between. The germline V gene has CDR1 SGHNT and CDR2 YYREEE (reference sequence). This chain's CDR3 is CASSLQDSGYTF. CDR3 sequence (DNA): TGTGCCAGCAGCTTACAGGACTCTGGCTACACCTTC.

CDR3 sequence: CASSRPSPGNEQFF. CDR3 DNA: TGTGCCAGCAGCCGCCCCTCCCCGGGTAATGAGCAGTTCTTC. The chain joins TRBV7-9 to TRBJ2-1, with D unresolved. The V gene's germline CDR1 is SEHNR and CDR2 FQNEAQ (reference sequence). Trimming removed 5 bases from V and 7 bases from J, with 15 bases in between. This CDR3 has 14 amino acids.

The chain uses TRBV29-1 and TRBJ1-2; D uncertain. The germline V and J ends were trimmed by 7 bases and 2 bases, with 20 bases remaining between them. Germline V lookup: CDR1 SQVTM, CDR2 ANQGSEA. CDR3 length: 15 residues. The CDR3 here is CSAGPTNHLNYGYTF. The CDR3, as DNA: TGCAGCGCAGGACCCACTAACCATTTGAACTATGGCTACACCTTC.

Concerning this clone: One junction end disagrees with the germline gene, perhaps due to a read error. The chain recombines TRBV4-1 with TRBJ2-7, with D perhaps TRBD2 (6 bases). Per germline, CDR1 MGHRA and CDR2 YSYEKL. The length of the CDR3 is 17 residues. In DNA form, the CDR3 reads TGCGCCAGCAGCCAAGAAATTCTAGCGCAAAGCTCCTACGAGCAGTGCTTC. Translation gives CASSQEILAQSSYEQCF.

The V gene is TRBV27, the J gene TRBJ2-7, with 9 positions matching TRBD2. The CDR3 is 16 amino acids. Germline CDR1 is MNHEY and CDR2 is SMNVEV (reference sequence). Unmatched junction bases numbered 7, after V lost 0 bases and J lost 4 bases. The DNA of the CDR3 is TGTGCCAGCAGTTTATCGATTAGCGGGAGACTATACGAGCAGTACTTC. Protein sequence: CASSLSISGRLYEQYF.

The V call is TRBV15, the J call TRBJ1-1, with D uncertain. The CDR3 runs to 13 residues. The V and J ends lost 2 bases and 4 bases respectively, with 8 bases between them. Germline lookup yields CDR1 LNHNV and CDR2 YYDKDF (reference sequence). CDR3 DNA: TGTGCCACCAGCAGACCAATCAGCACTGAAGCTTTCTTT. This gives the protein CATSRPISTEAFF.

The genes are TRBV19 and TRBJ1-4; 7 nucleotides match TRBD1. V lost 5 bases, J lost 8 bases, and 11 bases stayed unmatched. The germline gives CDR1 LNHDA, CDR2 SQIVND (reference sequence). The CDR3 has 15 amino acids. In nucleotides, the CDR3 is TGTGCCAGTAGTGCCGACAGGGTCTCTGGAGAAAAACTGTTTTTT. This encodes CASSADRVSGEKLFF. Looking up the rest from reference TRBV19 and TRBJ1-4 gives the full variable domain: DGGITQSPKYLFRKEGQNVTLSCEQNLNHDAMYWYRQDPGQGLRLIYYSQIVNDFQKGDIAEGYSVSREKKESFPLTVTSAQKNPTAFYLCASSADRVSGEKLFFGSGTQLSVL.

The chain links TRBV5-1 to TRBJ2-7, with D uncertain. There are 14 residues in the CDR3. Germline CDR1 reads SGHRS; CDR2 reads YFSETQ. Deletions cut 0 bases from V and 2 bases from J, with 9 bases between. The CDR3 region is CASSLESRAYEQYF. The CDR3 coding sequence is TGCGCCAGCAGCTTGGAGTCCAGAGCCTACGAGCAGTACTTC.

The rearrangement joins TRBV7-8 to TRBJ1-5, with D hard to call. Germline CDR1 is SGHVS and CDR2 is FQNEAQ. V was pared by 1 base and J by 0 bases, with 7 bases between. This CDR3 is built from 15 residues. The CDR3 DNA follows: TGTGCCAGCAGCTTAGAAGGGAATAGCAATCAGCCCCAGCATTTT. Amino acids: CASSLEGNSNQPQHF.

The chain joins TRBV29-1 to TRBJ1-5, with D possibly being TRBD1 (5 bases). The CDR3 spans 11 residues. With 7 bases removed from V and 5 bases from J, the gap between germline ends came to 9 bases. CDR1 and CDR2 (germline): SQVTM, ANQGSEA. Written as DNA, the CDR3 is TGCAGCGCGTGCAGGGATCAGCCCCAGCATTTT. It translates to CSACRDQPQHF.

The gene calls are TRBV6-5 and TRBJ2-2, with D perhaps TRBD1 (5 bases). V dropped 8 bases and J dropped 3 bases, with 7 bases sitting between them. The CDR3 runs 12 residues. CDR1 is MNHEY and CDR2 is SVGAGI in the germline V gene. This CDR3 is CASHRHTGELFF. CDR3 bases: TGTGCCAGCCACAGGCACACCGGGGAGCTGTTTTTT.

V is TRBV6-5 and J is TRBJ2-1; unclear D gene. CDR3 length: 11 residues. Germline CDR1 MNHEY, CDR2 SVGAGI. V lost 8 bases and J 9 bases, leaving 11 bases between the germline ends. The CDR3 region is CASCKIGEQFF. The CDR3 DNA reads as TGTGCCAGCTGTAAAATTGGTGAGCAGTTCTTC.

This clone was detected a few times. V usage is TRBV14 and J usage is TRBJ2-3; 7 positions match TRBD2. There are 17 residues in the CDR3. V trimming: 6 bases; J trimming: 3 bases; junction bases outside the gene matches: 15. Germline CDR1 and CDR2: SGHDN and FVKESK. The CDR3 here is CASSPQQLGRRTDTQYF. The CDR3 DNA reads as TGTGCCAGCAGTCCGCAACAACTCGGGAGGAGGACAGATACGCAGTATTTT.

This clone occurred a few times. This chain connects TRBV30 to TRBJ2-7; 7 bases agree with TRBD2. The CDR3 covers 13 residues. Germline-derived CDR1 and CDR2 are GTSNPN and SVGIG (reference sequence). V lost 0 bases to trimming and J lost 3 bases; unmatched junction nucleotides: 2. The CDR3 protein is CAWSVRTSYEQYF. The DNA of the CDR3 is TGTGCCTGGAGTGTAAGGACTAGCTACGAGCAGTACTTC.

V is TRBV19 and J is TRBJ1-1; TRBD1 might be the D (5 bases). Trimming took 3 bases from V and 4 from J, leaving 18 bases between them. Germline CDR1 reads LNHDA; CDR2 reads SQIVND (reference sequence). This CDR3 is built from 16 residues. CDR3 DNA: TGTGCCAGTAGTATGGGTGGAATTGGGGGAGGCACTGAAGCTTTCTTT. Translation: CASSMGGIGGGTEAFF.

This sequence joins TRBV6-5 and TRBJ2-1; D might be TRBD2 (5 bases). Germline-derived CDR1 and CDR2 are MNHEY and SVGAGI. This CDR3 spans 13 amino acids. Trimming cost V 0 bases and J 9 bases, with 9 bases left between them. The CDR3 DNA reads as TGTGCCAGCAGTTACTCCGGGGTGGGTGAGCAGTTCTTC. Translating gives CASSYSGVGEQFF.

The gene calls are TRBV29-1 and TRBJ2-1, with 8 bases identical to TRBD1. The V gene end was trimmed by 3 bases and the J gene end by 5 bases; junction bases not matched to a gene: 6. Looked up from germline, CDR1 is SQVTM and CDR2 is ANQGSEA. CDR3 length equals 14 residues. DNA of the CDR3: TGCAGCGTTGATTCCACGGGACAGGACAATGAGCAGTTCTTC. This sequence encodes CSVDSTGQDNEQFF.

In its sample, this clone was seen a few times. This rearrangement joins TRBV6-5 to TRBJ2-2; D ambiguous. CDR1 and CDR2 (germline): MNHEY, SVGAGI. V was pared by 3 bases and J by 4 bases, with 12 bases between. The CDR3 totals 15 residues. The CDR3 sequence: CASSYVPRSTGELFF. The CDR3 DNA is TGTGCCAGCAGTTATGTCCCGAGGTCCACCGGGGAGCTGTTTTTT.

The rearrangement uses TRBV9 and TRBJ2-3; D possibly corresponds to TRBD1 (5 bases). CDR3 length equals 17 residues. V lost 0 bases and J 4 bases, leaving 18 bases between the germline ends. CDR1 SGDLS and CDR2 YYNGEE come from the germline V gene. CDR3 DNA sequence: TGTGCCAGCAGCGTAGAATGGCCCGACAGCGACGCAGATACGCAGTATTTT. Translation gives CASSVEWPDSDADTQYF.

This chain's CDR3 is CASSPIAGSYEQYF. DNA of the CDR3: TGTGCCAGCAGCCCCATAGCGGGGTCCTACGAGCAGTACTTC. The chain links TRBV14 to TRBJ2-7, with TRBD2 identical over 8 bases. J gave up 1 base and V 4 bases, and 3 bases lay outside the gene matches. Germline CDR1 is SGHDN and CDR2 is FVKESK. The CDR3 has 14 residues.